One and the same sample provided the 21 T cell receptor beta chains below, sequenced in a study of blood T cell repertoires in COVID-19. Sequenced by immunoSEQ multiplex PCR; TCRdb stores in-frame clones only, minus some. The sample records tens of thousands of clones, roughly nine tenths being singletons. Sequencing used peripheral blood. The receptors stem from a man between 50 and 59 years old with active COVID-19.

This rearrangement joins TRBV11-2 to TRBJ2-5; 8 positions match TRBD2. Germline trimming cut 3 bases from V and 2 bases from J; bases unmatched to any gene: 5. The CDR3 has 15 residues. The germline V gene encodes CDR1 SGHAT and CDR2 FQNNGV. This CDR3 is CASSLGGTSQETQYF. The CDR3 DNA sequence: TGTGCCAGCAGCTTGGGAGGGACTAGTCAAGAGACCCAGTACTTC.

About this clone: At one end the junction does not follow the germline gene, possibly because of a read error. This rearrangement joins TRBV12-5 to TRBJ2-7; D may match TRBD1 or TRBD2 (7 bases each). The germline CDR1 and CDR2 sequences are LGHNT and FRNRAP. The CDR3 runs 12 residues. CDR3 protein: CASGLGGGQQYF. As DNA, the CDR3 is TGTGCTAGTGGCTTGGGAGGGGGCCAGCAGTACTTC. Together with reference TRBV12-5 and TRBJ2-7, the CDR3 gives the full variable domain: DARVTQTPRHKVTEMGQEVTMRCQPILGHNTVFWYRQTMMQGLELLAYFRNRAPLDDSGMPKDRFSAEMPDATLATLKIQPSEPRDSAVYFCASGLGGGQQYFGPGTRLTVT.

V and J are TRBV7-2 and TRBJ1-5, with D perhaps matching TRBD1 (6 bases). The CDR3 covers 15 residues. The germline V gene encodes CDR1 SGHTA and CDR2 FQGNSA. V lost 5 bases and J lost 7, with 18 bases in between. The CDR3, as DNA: TGTGCCAGCAGCGCCCGCGGACAGAAAGCCCAGCCCCAGCATTTT. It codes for CASSARGQKAQPQHF. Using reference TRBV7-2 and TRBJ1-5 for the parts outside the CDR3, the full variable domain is GAGVSQSPSNKVTEKGKDVELRCDPISGHTALYWYRQSLGQGLEFLIYFQGNSAPDKSGLPSDRFSAERTGGSVSTLTIQRTQQEDSAVYLCASSARGQKAQPQHFGDGTRLSIL.

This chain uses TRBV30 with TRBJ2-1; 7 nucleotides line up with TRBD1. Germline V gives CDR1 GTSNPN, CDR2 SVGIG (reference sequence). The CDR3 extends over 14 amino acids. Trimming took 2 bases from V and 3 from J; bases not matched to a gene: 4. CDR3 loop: CAWSFGTVYNEQFF. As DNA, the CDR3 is TGTGCCTGGAGTTTTGGGACAGTCTACAATGAGCAGTTCTTC.

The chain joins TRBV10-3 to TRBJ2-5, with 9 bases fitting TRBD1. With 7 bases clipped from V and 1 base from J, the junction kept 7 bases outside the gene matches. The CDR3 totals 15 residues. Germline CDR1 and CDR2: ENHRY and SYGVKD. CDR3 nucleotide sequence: TGTGCCATCAATCCGGGACAGGGCACCCAAGAGACCCAGTACTTC. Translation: CAINPGQGTQETQYF.

The CDR3 here is CASSLAEGAGYEQYF. In nucleotides, the CDR3 is TGTGCCAGCAGTTTAGCGGAGGGAGCAGGGTACGAGCAGTACTTC. The chain employs TRBV28 and TRBJ2-7; D is perhaps TRBD2 (6 bases). The V and J ends lost 2 bases and 4 bases respectively, with 15 bases between them. The CDR3 sequence is 15 residues long. Looked up from germline, CDR1 is MDHEN and CDR2 is SYDVKM.

The CDR3 loop reads CASSRTGFSGSADTQYF. CDR3 nucleotide sequence: TGTGCCAGCAGCCGTACCGGGTTTAGCGGTTCGGCAGATACGCAGTATTTT. This chain links TRBV11-3 with TRBJ2-3, with a weak D call TRBD2 (6 bases). The CDR3 covers 17 residues. The V end lost 5 bases, the J end lost 4 bases, and 22 bases lay between the germline ends. Germline-derived CDR1 and CDR2 are SGHNT and YENEEA.

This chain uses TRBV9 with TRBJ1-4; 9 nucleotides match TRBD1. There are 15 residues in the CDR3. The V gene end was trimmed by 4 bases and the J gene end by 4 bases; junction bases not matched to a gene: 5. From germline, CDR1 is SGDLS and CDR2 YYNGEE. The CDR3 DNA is TGTGCCAGCAGCCCGGGGGACAGGGATAATGAAAAACTGTTTTTT. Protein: CASSPGDRDNEKLFF.

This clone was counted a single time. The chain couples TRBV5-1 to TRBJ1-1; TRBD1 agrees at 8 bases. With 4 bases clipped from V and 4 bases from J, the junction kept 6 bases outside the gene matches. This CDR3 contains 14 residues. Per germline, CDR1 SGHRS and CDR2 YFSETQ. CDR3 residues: CASSTGQGGTEAFF. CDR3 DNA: TGCGCCAGCAGCACCGGACAGGGCGGCACTGAAGCTTTCTTT.

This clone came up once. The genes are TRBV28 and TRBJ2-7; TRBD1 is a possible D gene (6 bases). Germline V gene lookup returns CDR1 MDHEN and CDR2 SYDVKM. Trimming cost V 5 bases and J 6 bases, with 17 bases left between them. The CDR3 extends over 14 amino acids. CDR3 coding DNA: TGTGCCAGCAGTCCCGGGACACCTTTCGCCGAGCAGTACTTC. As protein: CASSPGTPFAEQYF. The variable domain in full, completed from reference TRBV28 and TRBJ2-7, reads DVKVTQSSRYLVKRTGEKVFLECVQDMDHENMFWYRQDPGLGLRLIYFSYDVKMKEKGDIPEGYSVSREKKERFSLILESASTNQTSMYLCASSPGTPFAEQYFGPGTRLTVT.

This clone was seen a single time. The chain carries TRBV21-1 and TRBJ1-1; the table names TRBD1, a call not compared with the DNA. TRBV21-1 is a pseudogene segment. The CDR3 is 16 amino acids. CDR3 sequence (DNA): TGTGCCAGCAGGGTGAGCTTAGACACAATTCGCACTGAAGCTTTCTTT. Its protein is CASRVSLDTIRTEAFF.

DNA of the CDR3: TGTGCCAGCAGCTACGAAGACAGATCCTACGAGCAGTACTTC. It yields the protein CASSYEDRSYEQYF. The V gene is TRBV11-3, the J gene TRBJ2-7; tentatively, D is TRBD1 (5 bases). The CDR3 runs 14 residues. V was shortened by 4 bases and J by 1 base, with 11 bases between the two germline ends. CDR1 and CDR2 (germline): SGHNT, YENEEA.

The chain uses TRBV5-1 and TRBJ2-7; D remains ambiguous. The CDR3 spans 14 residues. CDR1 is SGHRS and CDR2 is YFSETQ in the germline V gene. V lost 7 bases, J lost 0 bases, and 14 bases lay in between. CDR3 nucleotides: TGCGCCAGCCGCTCTGGTACAGCCTCCTACGAGCAGTACTTC. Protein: CASRSGTASYEQYF.

The CDR3, as DNA: TGTGCCAGCTCATCCACGGCGGGAGAGAATGAGCAGTTCTTC. Residues: CASSSTAGENEQFF. The J gene is TRBJ2-1, the V gene TRBV18; 7 bases fit TRBD2. In germline, CDR1 is KGHSH, CDR2 LQKENI. The CDR3 runs to 14 residues. V shed 5 bases and J 7 bases; nucleotides not matched to a gene: 8.

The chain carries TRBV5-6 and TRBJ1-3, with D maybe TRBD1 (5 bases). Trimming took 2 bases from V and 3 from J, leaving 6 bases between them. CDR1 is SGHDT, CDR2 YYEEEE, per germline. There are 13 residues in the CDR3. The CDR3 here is CASSFRGGNTIYF. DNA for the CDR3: TGTGCCAGCAGCTTTAGGGGTGGAAACACCATATATTTT.

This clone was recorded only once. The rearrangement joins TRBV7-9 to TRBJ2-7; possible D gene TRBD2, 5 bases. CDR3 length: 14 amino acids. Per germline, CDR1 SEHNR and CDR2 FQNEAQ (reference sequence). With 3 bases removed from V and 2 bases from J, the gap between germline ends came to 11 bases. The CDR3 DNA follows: TGTGCCAGCAGCTTGGGCGGGTTGACCTACGAGCAGTACTTC. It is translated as CASSLGGLTYEQYF.

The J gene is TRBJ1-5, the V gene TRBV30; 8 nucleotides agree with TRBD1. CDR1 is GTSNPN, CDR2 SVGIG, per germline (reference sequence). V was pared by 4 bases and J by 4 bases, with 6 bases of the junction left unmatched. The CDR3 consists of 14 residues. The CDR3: CAWNPTGGNQPQHF. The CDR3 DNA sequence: TGTGCCTGGAACCCTACAGGGGGAAATCAGCCCCAGCATTTT.

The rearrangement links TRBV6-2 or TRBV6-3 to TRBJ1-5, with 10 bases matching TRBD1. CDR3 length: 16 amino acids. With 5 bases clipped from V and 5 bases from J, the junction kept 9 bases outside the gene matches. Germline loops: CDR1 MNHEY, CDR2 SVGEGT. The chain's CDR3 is CASSPDRGHVDQPQHF. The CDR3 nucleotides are TGTGCCAGCAGTCCAGACAGGGGGCATGTGGATCAGCCCCAGCATTTT.

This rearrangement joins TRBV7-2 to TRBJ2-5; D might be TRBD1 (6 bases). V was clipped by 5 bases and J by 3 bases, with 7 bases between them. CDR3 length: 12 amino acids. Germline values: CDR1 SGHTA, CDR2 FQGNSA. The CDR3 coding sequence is TGTGCCAGCAGCCGACAGGAAGAGACCCAGTACTTC. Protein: CASSRQEETQYF.

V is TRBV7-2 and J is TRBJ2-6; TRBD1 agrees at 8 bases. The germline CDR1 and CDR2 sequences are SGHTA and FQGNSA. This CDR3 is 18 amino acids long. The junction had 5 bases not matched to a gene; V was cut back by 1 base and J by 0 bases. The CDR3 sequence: CASSLVGTGNSGANVLTF. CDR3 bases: TGTGCCAGCAGCTTAGTTGGGACAGGAAACTCTGGGGCCAACGTCCTGACTTTC.

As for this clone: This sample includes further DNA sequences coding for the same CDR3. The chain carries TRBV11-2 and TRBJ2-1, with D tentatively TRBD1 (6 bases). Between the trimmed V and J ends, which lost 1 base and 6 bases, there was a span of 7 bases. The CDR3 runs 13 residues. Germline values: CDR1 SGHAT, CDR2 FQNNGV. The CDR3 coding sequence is TGTGCCAGCAGCTTAGCACAGGGCAATGAGCAGTTCTTC. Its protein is CASSLAQGNEQFF.